What follows is one T cell receptor beta chain and its context. What it binds is unknown. TCRdb called the 5' RACE reads again in MiXCR, with one record for every CDR3 protein. Here the sample spans under 250,000 distinct CDR3 sequences, 6% to 8% being singletons. This entry belongs to a study of identical twins. Study-wide results and limits: In cord blood, abundant beta clonotypes had fewer insertions; memory showed no trend. Researchers reported weaker excess twin sharing in beta out-of-frame sequences.

These data were likewise used in another study, on yellow fever vaccine responses in identical twins.

The source of this sequence is a young woman in good health. The material sequenced was CD8+ T cells sorted from blood.

CDR3 in DNA: TGTGCCAGCAGCATTACCCGGGACAGGAGAGTTCTCCAAGAGACCCAGTACTTC. Protein product: CASSITRDRRVLQETQYF. The rearrangement uses TRBV11-2 and TRBJ2-5; 8 nucleotides align to TRBD1. J lost 1 base, V lost 5 bases, and 15 bases had no gene match. There are 18 residues in the CDR3. Germline V gives CDR1 SGHAT, CDR2 FQNNGV.